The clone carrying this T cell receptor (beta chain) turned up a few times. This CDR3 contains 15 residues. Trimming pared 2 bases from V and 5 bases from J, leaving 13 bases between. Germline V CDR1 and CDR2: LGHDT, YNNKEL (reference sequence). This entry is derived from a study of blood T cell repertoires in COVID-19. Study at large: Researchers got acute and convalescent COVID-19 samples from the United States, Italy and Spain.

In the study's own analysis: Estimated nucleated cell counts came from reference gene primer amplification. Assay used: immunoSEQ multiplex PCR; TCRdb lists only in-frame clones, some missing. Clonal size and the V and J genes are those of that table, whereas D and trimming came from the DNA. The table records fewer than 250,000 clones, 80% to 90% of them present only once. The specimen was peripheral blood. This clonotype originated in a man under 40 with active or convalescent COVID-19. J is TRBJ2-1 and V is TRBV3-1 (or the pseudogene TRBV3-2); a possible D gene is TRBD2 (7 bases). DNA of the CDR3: TGTGCCAGCAGCCAAATGCGGGGGCTCGACAATGAGCAGTTCTTC. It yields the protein CASSQMRGLDNEQFF.